The clone carrying this T cell receptor beta chain was seen a single time. In the study's own analysis: From reference gene primer amplification, estimates of nucleated cell counts were derived. The data were produced by immunoSEQ multiplex PCR, yet TCRdb's version contains in-frame clones alone and is incomplete. V and J calls and clone size are given by that table; D and trimming were obtained from the DNA. The sample has about 220,000 clones, just over 85% seen once. The sample originates from a study of blood T cell repertoires in COVID-19. Study as a whole: T cells, B-cell-depleted T cells, or PBMCs provided the cDNA or gDNA that served as material.

The TCR comes from a middle-aged woman with acute COVID-19. Sample: PBMCs or T cells enriched from blood (not recorded which).

The CDR3 coding sequence is TGCGCCAGCAGCCAAGCCCTACAGGGCAACTATGGCTACACCTTC. Translation: CASSQALQGNYGYTF. This chain links TRBV4-3 with TRBJ1-2; the D gene is possibly TRBD1 (6 bases). V gave up 1 base and J gave up 2 bases, with 11 bases separating them. The CDR3 loop spans 15 amino acids. The germline gives CDR1 LGHNA, CDR2 YSLEER.